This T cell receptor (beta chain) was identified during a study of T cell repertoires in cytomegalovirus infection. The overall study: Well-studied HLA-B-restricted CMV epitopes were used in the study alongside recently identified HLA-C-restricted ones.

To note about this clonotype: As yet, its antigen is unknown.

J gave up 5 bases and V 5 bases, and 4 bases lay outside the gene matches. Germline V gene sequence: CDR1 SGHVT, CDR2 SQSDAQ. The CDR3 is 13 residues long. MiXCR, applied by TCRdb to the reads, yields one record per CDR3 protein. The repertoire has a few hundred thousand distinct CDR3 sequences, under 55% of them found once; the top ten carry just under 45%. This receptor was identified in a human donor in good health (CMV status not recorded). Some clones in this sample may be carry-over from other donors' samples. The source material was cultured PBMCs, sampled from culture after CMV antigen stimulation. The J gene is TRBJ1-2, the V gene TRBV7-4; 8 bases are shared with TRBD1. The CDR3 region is CASSLQGVYGYTF. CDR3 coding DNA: TGTGCCAGCAGCCTACAGGGGGTATATGGCTACACCTTC.